The present entry profiles one TCR beta chain with its context. Its target antigen remains unknown. Base qualities are not recorded, but no much larger clone differs from it by a single base. TCRbeta CDR3 regions were amplified from genomic DNA by means of the immunoSEQ Assay, a bias-controlled multiplex PCR. In the paper's pipeline: Within the assay, amplification of reference gene primers was used to estimate how many nucleated cells each sample contained. Sequence reads were collapsed and filtered to measure the absolute abundance of every unique TCRbeta CDR3 rearrangement. For each sample, productive Simpson clonality was calculated as the square root of Simpson's diversity index over productive rearrangements. What TCRdb holds here is the immuneACCESS table cut down to in-frame rearrangements. Part of the clones is not present; checked against another copy, under half of the missing clones reflect an unresolved V gene, and the others are unexplained. The V and J calls and clone size come from that table; D and trimming were worked out from the DNA. For this sample the table gives over 120,000 clones, of which around 79% were detected only once. The biggest ten clones account for around 5% of the sample.

In Seattle, one collaborating source enrolled patients while the infection was active and tracked those patients longitudinally over the course of disease. Each collaborating institution followed its own protocols to collect whole blood in K2EDTA tubes. For TCRbeta analysis, collaborators shipped samples in one of three forms: frozen whole blood, isolated PBMCs, or DNA extracted from either of those sample types. CDR3 length: 16 amino acids, cysteine to phenylalanine. The CDR3 DNA has 48 bases and is translated from base 1. In the germline V gene, CDR1 corresponds to SGHRS and CDR2 to YFSETQ. For this chain, trimming is 4 bases at the V end and 1 base at the J end, and the number of junction bases without a gene match is 9. The sample originates from a study of blood T cell repertoires in COVID-19 (TCRdb year 2020). A note on the overall study: Collaborator samples came from the United States, Italy and Spain and covered acute and convalescent phases of COVID-19. The material from the prospective study consisted of cDNA or gDNA derived from T cells, B-cell-depleted T cells, or PBMCs. Deeply sampled blood TCRbeta repertoires from subjects exposed to, actively infected with, or recovered from COVID-19 were included in the dataset. A freely available public database, intended as a resource for researchers studying the immune response to SARS-CoV-2, is where the repertoires were released. The samples were drawn from two sources: the first 160 participants of the ongoing ImmuneRACE study, and 950 to 1,500 subjects contributed by 6 global collaborators. The sample metadata nearly always contained a de-identified subject ID, COVID-19 status, age in years and sex. Where available, HLA class I and class II types were taken from metadata supplied by the sample provider and were not determined by assay-based typing. Broad study findings and their caveats: The quantity of clinical and demographic metadata differed by source and by participant and was supplied without curation.

The rearrangement combines TRBV5-1 with TRBJ1-2; 8 of the junction bases match TRBD1. This clonotype originated in a woman in her 70s with COVID-19, enrolled during active disease. Sequencing was done on a sample of peripheral blood. The sequenced DNA is TGCGCCAGCAGCCAGACAGGGACAGGAATTAACTATGGCTACACCTTC. Its translation reads: CASSQTGTGINYGYTF.